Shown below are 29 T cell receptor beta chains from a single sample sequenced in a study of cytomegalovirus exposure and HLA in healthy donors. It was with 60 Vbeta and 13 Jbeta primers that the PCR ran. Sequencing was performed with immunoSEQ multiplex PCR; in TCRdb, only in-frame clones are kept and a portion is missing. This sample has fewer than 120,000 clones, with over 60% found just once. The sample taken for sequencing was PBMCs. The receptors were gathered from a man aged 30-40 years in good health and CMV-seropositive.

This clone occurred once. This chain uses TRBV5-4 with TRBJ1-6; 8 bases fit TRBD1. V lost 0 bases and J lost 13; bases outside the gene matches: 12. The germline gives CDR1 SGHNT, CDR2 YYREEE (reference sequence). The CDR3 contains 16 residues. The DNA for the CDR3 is TGTGCCAGCAGCTTGGACTGGGACAGGATCTTGGTGCCCCTCCACTTT. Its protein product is CASSLDWDRILVPLHF.

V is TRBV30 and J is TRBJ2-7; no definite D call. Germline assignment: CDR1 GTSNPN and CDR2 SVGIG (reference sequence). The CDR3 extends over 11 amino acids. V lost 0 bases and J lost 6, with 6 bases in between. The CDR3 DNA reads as TGTGCCTGGAGTGTTGAGGTCGAGCAGTACTTC. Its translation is CAWSVEVEQYF.

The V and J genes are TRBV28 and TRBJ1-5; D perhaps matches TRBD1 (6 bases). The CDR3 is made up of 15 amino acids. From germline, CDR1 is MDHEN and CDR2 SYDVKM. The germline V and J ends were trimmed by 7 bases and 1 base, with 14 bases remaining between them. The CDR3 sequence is CASTGGGQSNQPQHF. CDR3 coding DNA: TGTGCCAGCACCGGCGGGGGGCAAAGCAATCAGCCCCAGCATTTT.

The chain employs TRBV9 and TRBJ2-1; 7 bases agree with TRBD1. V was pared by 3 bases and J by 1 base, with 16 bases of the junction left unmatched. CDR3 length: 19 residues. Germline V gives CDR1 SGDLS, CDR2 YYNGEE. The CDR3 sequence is CASSGTQGTPLKSYNEQFF. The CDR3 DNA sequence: TGTGCCAGCAGCGGAACACAGGGGACGCCCCTGAAGTCCTACAATGAGCAGTTCTTC.

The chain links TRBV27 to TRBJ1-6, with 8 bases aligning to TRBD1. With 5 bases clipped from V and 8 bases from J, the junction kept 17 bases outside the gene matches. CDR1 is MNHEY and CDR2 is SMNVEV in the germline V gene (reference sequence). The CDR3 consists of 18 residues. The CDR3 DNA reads TGTGCCAGCAGTCTAGGGACAGGCACTACACCTTACGATTCACCCCTCCACTTT. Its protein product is CASSLGTGTTPYDSPLHF.

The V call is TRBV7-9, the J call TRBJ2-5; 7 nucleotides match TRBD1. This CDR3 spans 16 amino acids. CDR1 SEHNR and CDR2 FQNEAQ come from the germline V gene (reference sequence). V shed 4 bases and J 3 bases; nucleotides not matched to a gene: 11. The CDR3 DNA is TGTGCCAGCAGCTCAACCGCACCGACAGGGAAAGAGACCCAGTACTTC. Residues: CASSSTAPTGKETQYF.

The CDR3 here is CASSSRQHGYTF. The CDR3 DNA is TGTGCCAGCAGCTCGCGACAGCATGGCTACACCTTC. J is TRBJ1-2 and V is TRBV7-8, with D possibly matching TRBD1 (5 bases). The CDR3 is 12 residues long. The V gene's germline CDR1 is SGHVS and CDR2 FQNEAQ. V was shortened by 4 bases and J by 6 bases, with 9 bases between the two germline ends.

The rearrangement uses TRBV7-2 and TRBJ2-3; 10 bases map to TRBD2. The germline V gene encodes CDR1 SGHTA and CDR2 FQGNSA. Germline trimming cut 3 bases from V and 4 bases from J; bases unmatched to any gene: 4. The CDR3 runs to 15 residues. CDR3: CASSFSGGWADTQYF. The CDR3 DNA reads TGTGCCAGCAGCTTTAGCGGGGGGTGGGCAGATACGCAGTATTTT. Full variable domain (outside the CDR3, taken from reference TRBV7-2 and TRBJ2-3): GAGVSQSPSNKVTEKGKDVELRCDPISGHTALYWYRQSLGQGLEFLIYFQGNSAPDKSGLPSDRFSAERTGGSVSTLTIQRTQQEDSAVYLCASSFSGGWADTQYFGPGTRLTVL.

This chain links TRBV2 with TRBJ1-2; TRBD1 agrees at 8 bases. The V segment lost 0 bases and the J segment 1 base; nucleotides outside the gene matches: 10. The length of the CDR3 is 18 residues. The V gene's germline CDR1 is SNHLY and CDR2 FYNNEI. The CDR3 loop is CASSEAGGQEGFNYGYTF. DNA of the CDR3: TGTGCCAGCAGTGAAGCAGGGGGACAGGAGGGCTTTAACTATGGCTACACCTTC.

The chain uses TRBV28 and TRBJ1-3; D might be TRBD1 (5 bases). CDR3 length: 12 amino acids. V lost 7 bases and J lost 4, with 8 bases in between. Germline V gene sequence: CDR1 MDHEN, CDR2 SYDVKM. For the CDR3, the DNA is TGTGCCAGCAACAAGGGGGGAAACACCATATATTTT. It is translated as CASNKGGNTIYF.

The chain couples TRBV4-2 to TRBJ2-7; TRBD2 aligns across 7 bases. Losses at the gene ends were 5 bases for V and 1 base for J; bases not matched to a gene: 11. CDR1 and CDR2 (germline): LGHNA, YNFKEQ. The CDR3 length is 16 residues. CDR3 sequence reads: CASSVGGLAGSYEQYF. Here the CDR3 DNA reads TGTGCCAGCAGCGTGGGAGGGCTAGCTGGATCCTACGAGCAGTACTTC.

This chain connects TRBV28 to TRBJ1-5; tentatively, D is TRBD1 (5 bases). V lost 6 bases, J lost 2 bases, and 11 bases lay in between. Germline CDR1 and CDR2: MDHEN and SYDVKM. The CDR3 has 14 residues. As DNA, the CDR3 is TGTGCCAGCAGGGGGGGTTATCGCAATCAGCCCCAGCATTTT. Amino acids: CASRGGYRNQPQHF.

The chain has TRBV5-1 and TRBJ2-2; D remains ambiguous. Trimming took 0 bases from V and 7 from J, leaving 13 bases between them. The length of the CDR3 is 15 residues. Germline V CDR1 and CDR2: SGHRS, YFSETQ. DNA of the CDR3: TGCGCCAGCAGCTTGGTGGTCCCGCGAGTCGGGGAGCTGTTTTTT. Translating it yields CASSLVVPRVGELFF.

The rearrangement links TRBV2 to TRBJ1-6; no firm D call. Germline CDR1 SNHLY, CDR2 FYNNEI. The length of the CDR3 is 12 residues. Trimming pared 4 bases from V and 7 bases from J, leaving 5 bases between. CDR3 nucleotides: TGTGCCAGCAGTGTGAGCAATTCACCCCTCCACTTT. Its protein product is CASSVSNSPLHF. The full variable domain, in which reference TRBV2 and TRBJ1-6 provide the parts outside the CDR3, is EPEVTQTPSHQVTQMGQEVILRCVPISNHLYFYWYRQILGQKVEFLVSFYNNEISEKSEIFDDQFSVERPDGSNFTLKIRSTKLEDSAMYFCASSVSNSPLHFGNGTRLTVT.

The CDR3 protein is CASSQTDGLVYEQYF. The CDR3 region has the DNA TGTGCCAGCAGCCAGACAGATGGTTTAGTCTACGAGCAGTACTTC. This chain links TRBV6-5 with TRBJ2-7, with a possible D match to TRBD1 (5 bases). The CDR3 contains 15 residues. Germline lookup yields CDR1 MNHEY and CDR2 SVGAGI. V was trimmed by 6 bases and J by 3 bases, leaving 18 bases between them.

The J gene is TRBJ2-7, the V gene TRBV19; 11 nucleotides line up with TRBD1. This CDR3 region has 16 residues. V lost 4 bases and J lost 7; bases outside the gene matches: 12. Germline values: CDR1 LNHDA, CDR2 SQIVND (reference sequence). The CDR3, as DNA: TGTGCCAGTAGTACGTTACCGGGACAGGGGGTTCTGGAGCAGTACTTC. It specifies CASSTLPGQGVLEQYF.

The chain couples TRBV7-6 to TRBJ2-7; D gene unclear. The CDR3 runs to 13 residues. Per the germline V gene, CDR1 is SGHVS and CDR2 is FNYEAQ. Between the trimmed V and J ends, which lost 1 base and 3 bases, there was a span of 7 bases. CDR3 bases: TGTGCCAGCAGCTTAGAAACCAGCTACGAGCAGTACTTC. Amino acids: CASSLETSYEQYF.

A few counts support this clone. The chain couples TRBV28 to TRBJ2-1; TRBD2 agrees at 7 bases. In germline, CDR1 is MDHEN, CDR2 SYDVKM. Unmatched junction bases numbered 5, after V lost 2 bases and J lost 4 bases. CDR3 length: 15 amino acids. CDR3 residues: CASSLVGGWYNEQFF. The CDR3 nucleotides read TGTGCCAGCAGTTTAGTGGGAGGGTGGTACAATGAGCAGTTCTTC.

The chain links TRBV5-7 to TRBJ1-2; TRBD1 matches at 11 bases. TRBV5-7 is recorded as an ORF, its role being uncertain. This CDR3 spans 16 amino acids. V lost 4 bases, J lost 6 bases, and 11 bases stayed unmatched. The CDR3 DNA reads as TGTGCCAGCAGCACAAAGGACAGGGGGCTCGTACATGGCTACACCTTC. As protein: CASSTKDRGLVHGYTF.

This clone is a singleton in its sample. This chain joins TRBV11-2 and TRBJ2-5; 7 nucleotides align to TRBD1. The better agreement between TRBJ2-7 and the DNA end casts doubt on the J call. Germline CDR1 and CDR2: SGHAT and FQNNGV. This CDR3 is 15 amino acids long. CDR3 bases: TGTGCCAGCAATACATACAGGGGTAGCTCCTACGAGCAGTACTTC. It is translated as CASNTYRGSSYEQYF.

The CDR3 region is CASSVGGGWNEQFF. The CDR3 region has the DNA TGTGCCAGCAGCGTAGGCGGGGGTTGGAATGAGCAGTTCTTC. V and J are TRBV9 and TRBJ2-1, with 7 nucleotides matching TRBD2. Germline CDR1 is SGDLS and CDR2 is YYNGEE. The CDR3 is 14 amino acids. V was clipped by 0 bases and J by 7 bases; unmatched bases: 4.

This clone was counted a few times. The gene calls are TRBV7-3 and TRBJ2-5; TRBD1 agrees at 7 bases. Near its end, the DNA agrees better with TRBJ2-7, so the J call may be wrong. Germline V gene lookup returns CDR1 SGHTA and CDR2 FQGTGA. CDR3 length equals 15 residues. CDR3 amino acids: CASSLGPGQSYEQYF. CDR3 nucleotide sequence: TGTGCCAGCAGCTTAGGTCCGGGACAGTCCTACGAGCAGTACTTC.

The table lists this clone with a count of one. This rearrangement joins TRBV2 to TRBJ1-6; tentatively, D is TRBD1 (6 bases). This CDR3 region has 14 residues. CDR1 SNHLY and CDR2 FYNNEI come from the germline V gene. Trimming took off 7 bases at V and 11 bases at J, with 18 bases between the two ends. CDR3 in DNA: TGTGCCAGCACCCGGGGGGCCTCGGTTGCACCCCTCCACTTT. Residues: CASTRGASVAPLHF.

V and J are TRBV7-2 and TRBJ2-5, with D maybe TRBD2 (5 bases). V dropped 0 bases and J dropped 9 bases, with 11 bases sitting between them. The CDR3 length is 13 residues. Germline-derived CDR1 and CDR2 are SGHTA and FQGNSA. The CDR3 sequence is CASSLANPEAQYF. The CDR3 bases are TGTGCCAGCAGCTTAGCGAACCCGGAGGCCCAGTACTTC.

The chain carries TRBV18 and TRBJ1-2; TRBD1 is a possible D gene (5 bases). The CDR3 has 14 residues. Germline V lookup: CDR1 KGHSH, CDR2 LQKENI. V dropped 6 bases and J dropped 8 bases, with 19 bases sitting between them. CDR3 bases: TGTGCCAGCTCCCCAGACTCCGGGACTTACGGCTACACCTTC. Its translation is CASSPDSGTYGYTF.

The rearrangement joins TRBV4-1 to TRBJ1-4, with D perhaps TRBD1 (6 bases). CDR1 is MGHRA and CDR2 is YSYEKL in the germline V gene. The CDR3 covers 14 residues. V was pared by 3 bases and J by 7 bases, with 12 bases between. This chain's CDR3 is CASSHKGGGEKLFF. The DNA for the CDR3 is TGCGCCAGCAGCCACAAGGGGGGGGGTGAAAAACTGTTTTTT.

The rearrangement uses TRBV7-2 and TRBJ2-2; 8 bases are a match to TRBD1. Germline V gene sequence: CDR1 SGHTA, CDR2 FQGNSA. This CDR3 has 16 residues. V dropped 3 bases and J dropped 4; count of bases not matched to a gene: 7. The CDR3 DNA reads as TGTGCCAGCAGCTTCCCCGACAGGGGCTCCACCGGGGAGCTGTTTTTT. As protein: CASSFPDRGSTGELFF.

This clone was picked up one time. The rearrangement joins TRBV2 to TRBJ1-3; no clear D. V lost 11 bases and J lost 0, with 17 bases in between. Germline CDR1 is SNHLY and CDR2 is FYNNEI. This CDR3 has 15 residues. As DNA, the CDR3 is TGTGCCGTCCTAAGCCGACGGAGCTCTGGAAACACCATATATTTT. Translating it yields CAVLSRRSSGNTIYF.

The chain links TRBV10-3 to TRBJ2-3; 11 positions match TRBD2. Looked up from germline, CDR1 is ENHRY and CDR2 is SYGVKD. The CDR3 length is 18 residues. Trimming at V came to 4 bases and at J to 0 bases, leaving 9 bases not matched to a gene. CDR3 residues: CAISGTGTSGSSTDTQYF. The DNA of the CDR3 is TGTGCCATCAGTGGGACCGGGACTAGCGGCAGCAGCACAGATACGCAGTATTTT.